This TCR beta chain was identified during a study of memory CD4+ T cells and cytomegalovirus serostatus. Note on this clone: Its target is not known.

V shed 5 bases, J shed 1 base, and the junction held 10 bases outside the gene matches. CDR3 size: 16 residues. The V gene's germline CDR1 is SGHAT and CDR2 FQNNGV. Sequencing was performed with immunoSEQ multiplex PCR; in TCRdb, only in-frame clones are kept and a portion is missing. The sample has about 59,000 clones; 80% are singletons. Study-level findings and limits: Repertoires predicted CMV serostatus with median bootstrapped AUC of about 0.95. Of around 160 reported CMV TCRbeta sequences, roughly 67 were found in memory CD4+ repertoires.

Single viable CD3+CD4+CD8-CD45RO+ cells were sorted as the memory CD4+ T cells. The rearrangement joins TRBV11-2 to TRBJ2-5, with 7 bases that match TRBD2. The sample was memory CD4+ T cells from blood. This receptor was obtained from an adult in good health and CMV-seronegative. Some clones in this sample may be carry-over from other donors' samples. The CDR3 DNA follows: TGTGCCAGCAGCCCGCCTCCGGGGGGACCCCAAGAGACCCAGTACTTC. Translated: CASSPPPGGPQETQYF.